This is a list of T cell receptor beta chains from one sample in a study of regulatory T cells in long-lasting Graves disease. From the multiplex PCR reads, TCRdb called clonotypes with MiXCR, one entry per CDR3 protein. The table records 400,000 to 500,000 distinct CDR3 sequences, 14% of them present only once. The sample was also linked to a second study, of T cells in Graves' hyperthyroidism and ophthalmopathy.

This sample comprised peripheral blood mononuclear cells (PBMCs), obtained at new diagnosis, from a patient treated with antithyroid drugs. The receptor set was obtained from a woman aged 45-65 years with Graves disease. CDR3s include the opening cysteine and the closing phenylalanine or tryptophan. The order of the fields is clone size, D gene, J gene, V gene, CDR3 protein, CDR3 DNA. A D gene is named only where the DNA matches it firmly. Not every row has a clone size; where given, it reads once, few, many or a size class.

-,-,TRBJ1-2,TRBV20-1,CSARASTDYGYTF,TGCAGTGCTAGGGCCAGTACCGACTATGGCTACACCTTC
-,TRBD1,TRBJ2-7,TRBV27,CASSSTGTGNPSSYEQYF,TGTGCCAGCAGTTCCACCGGGACAGGTAATCCGAGCTCCTACGAGCAGTACTTC
few,TRBD1,TRBJ1-4,TRBV2,CASRTGTDNEKLFF,TGTGCCAGCAGGACGGGGACAGACAATGAAAAACTGTTTTTT
-,TRBD1,TRBJ1-2,TRBV10-3,CAISDMGQGNYGYTF,TGTGCCATCAGTGATATGGGACAGGGGAACTATGGCTACACCTTC
many,-,TRBJ2-2,TRBV4-1,CASSQGQNTGELFF,TGTGCCAGCAGCCAAGGACAGAACACCGGGGAGCTGTTTTTT
few,-,TRBJ2-1,TRBV9,CASSVALLPHEQFF,TGTGCCAGCAGCGTAGCTTTACTTCCGCATGAGCAGTTCTTC
many,-,TRBJ2-3,TRBV27,CASSPGAVEYF,TGTGCCAGCAGTCCCGGGGCCGTTGAGTATTTT
few,-,TRBJ1-1,TRBV3-1,CASSQGTGKGTEAFF,TGTGCCAGCAGCCAAGGAACGGGTAAGGGCACTGAAGCTTTCTTT
many,-,TRBJ2-2,TRBV20-1,CSARATSNTGELFF,TGCAGTGCTAGAGCTACCTCGAACACCGGGGAGCTGTTTTTT
-,-,TRBJ1-3,TRBV29-1,CSVGLDSGSSGNTIYF,TGCAGCGTCGGGCTCGACAGCGGGAGCTCTGGAAACACCATATATTTT
few,-,TRBJ2-1,TRBV24-1,CATSDLGATDEQFF,TGTGCCACCAGTGATTTGGGGGCCACAGATGAGCAGTTCTTC
few,-,TRBJ2-2,TRBV6-1,CASSGRLTNTGELFF,TGTGCCAGCAGCGGAAGACTTACGAACACCGGGGAGCTGTTTTTT
many,TRBD2,TRBJ2-1,TRBV20-1,CSARSSGRAHNEQFF,TGCAGTGCTAGAAGTAGCGGGAGGGCCCACAATGAGCAGTTCTTC
-,-,TRBJ1-4,TRBV27,CATSIGTPNEKLFF,TGTGCCACCTCTATCGGGACCCCTAATGAAAAACTGTTTTTT
-,-,TRBJ2-4,TRBV7-9,CASSYQGAKNIQYF,TGTGCCAGCAGCTATCAGGGGGCCAAAAACATTCAGTACTTC
many,-,TRBJ1-5,TRBV10-3,CAISGGNHQPQHF,TGTGCCATCAGTGGAGGAAACCATCAGCCCCAGCATTTT
once,TRBD1,TRBJ2-3,TRBV19,CASGDRGQIDTQYF,TGTGCCAGTGGGGACAGGGGGCAGATAGATACGCAGTATTTT
many,TRBD2,TRBJ2-1,TRBV7-6,CASSSGLAVHNEQFF,TGTGCCAGCAGCTCGGGTCTAGCGGTCCACAATGAGCAGTTCTTC
few,-,TRBJ2-2,TRBV9,CASSTGPQLRLTGELFF,TGTGCCAGCAGCACCGGGCCCCAATTACGACTCACCGGGGAGCTGTTTTTT
many,-,TRBJ2-7,TRBV11-2,CASSLGGRSYEQYF,TGTGCCAGCAGCTTAGGTGGGAGGAGCTACGAGCAGTACTTC
few,-,TRBJ2-6,TRBV5-8,CASSPGLDSGANVLTF,TGTGCCAGCAGCCCCGGCCTGGATTCGGGGGCCAACGTCCTGACTTTC
many,-,TRBJ2-7,TRBV6-1,CASSVTGRGEQYF,TGTGCCAGCAGTGTAACGGGTCGAGGGGAGCAGTACTTC
few,-,TRBJ2-1,TRBV28,CASSLFLNYNEQFF,TGTGCCAGCAGTTTATTCCTAAACTACAATGAGCAGTTCTTC
many,-,TRBJ2-7,TRBV12-3/TRBV12-4,CASSFGQGYSYEQYF,TGTGCCAGCAGTTTCGGTCAGGGCTACTCCTACGAGCAGTACTTC
many,TRBD2,TRBJ2-1,TRBV28,CASSFQGSGGRYNEQFF,TGTGCCAGCAGTTTCCAAGGGAGCGGGGGGCGGTACAATGAGCAGTTCTTC
-,-,TRBJ1-6,TRBV20-1,CSARDHLKSPTLHF,TGCAGTGCTAGAGATCATTTGAAATCGCCAACCCTCCACTTT
many,-,TRBJ2-3,TRBV2,CASSVNGLLTDTQYF,TGTGCCAGCAGTGTAAACGGGCTCCTCACAGATACGCAGTATTTT
-,-,TRBJ1-4,TRBV14,CASSPGGVNEKLFF,TGTGCCAGCAGCCCCGGGGGTGTTAATGAAAAACTGTTTTTT
many,TRBD1,TRBJ2-3,TRBV7-9,CASSLGGTGITDTQYF,TGTGCCAGCAGCTTAGGTGGGACAGGGATCACAGATACGCAGTATTTT
-,TRBD2,TRBJ2-3,TRBV3-1,CASSQELASPTDTQYF,TGTGCCAGCAGCCAAGAACTAGCGAGTCCCACAGATACGCAGTATTTT
-,TRBD1,TRBJ2-6,TRBV7-9,CASSLSGGQGLLGASGANVLTF,TGTGCCAGCAGCTTATCGGGGGGACAGGGACTCCTTGGAGCCTCTGGGGCCAACGTCCTGACTTTC
many,TRBD1,TRBJ1-1,TRBV12-3/TRBV12-4,CASRDRGGRAFF,TGTGCCAGCAGAGACAGGGGAGGGAGAGCTTTCTTT
many,TRBD1,TRBJ2-7,TRBV3-1,CASSLDIGTGLNEQYF,TGTGCCAGCAGCCTGGATATCGGGACAGGGTTGAACGAGCAGTACTTC
many,-,TRBJ2-2,TRBV28,CASSEPQVFGELFF,TGTGCCAGCAGTGAGCCCCAGGTTTTCGGGGAGCTGTTTTTT
many,-,TRBJ2-1,TRBV3-1,CASSRTPTRRAYNEQFF,TGTGCCAGCAGCCGAACCCCGACCCGGAGGGCCTACAATGAGCAGTTCTTC
-,TRBD2,TRBJ2-1,TRBV3-1,CASSPKGLAGLDEQFF,TGTGCCAGCAGCCCGAAGGGACTAGCGGGATTGGATGAGCAGTTCTTC
many,TRBD2,TRBJ2-7,TRBV9,CASSAGTSGRATYEQYF,TGTGCCAGCAGCGCCGGGACTAGCGGGAGGGCCACCTACGAGCAGTACTTC